These 20 T cell receptor beta chains were all obtained from the same sample, sequenced in a study of PD-L1 blockade in urothelial cancer. Assay used: immunoSEQ multiplex PCR; TCRdb lists only in-frame clones, some missing. The profile shows approximately 52,000 clones, roughly 80% of them singletons. The sample was PBMCs, taken around atezolizumab (anti-PD-L1) treatment. Receptors originate from a man between 65 and 85 years old with urothelial cancer.

V is TRBV5-6 and J is TRBJ2-1; TRBD2 might be the D (7 bases). The CDR3 is 16 residues long. V was cut by 0 bases and J by 4 bases, with 14 bases left in between. Germline loops: CDR1 SGHDT, CDR2 YYEEEE. CDR3 coding DNA: TGTGCCAGCAGCTTGGGGGTGGGGGGGCCTTACAATGAGCAGTTCTTC. Translated, it gives CASSLGVGGPYNEQFF. Full variable domain (outside the CDR3, taken from reference TRBV5-6 and TRBJ2-1): DAGVTQSPTHLIKTRGQQVTLRCSPKSGHDTVSWYQQALGQGPQFIFQYYEEEERQRGNFPDRFSGHQFPNYSSELNVNALLLGDSALYLCASSLGVGGPYNEQFFGPGTRLTVL.

CDR3 sequence: CASRTDRGNEKLFF. The CDR3 DNA reads TGTGCCAGCAGGACGGACAGGGGGAATGAAAAACTGTTTTTT. This chain links TRBV25-1 with TRBJ1-4; TRBD1 matches 10 bases. CDR1 MGHDK and CDR2 SYGVNS come from the germline V gene. V lost 6 bases to trimming and J lost 5 bases; unmatched junction nucleotides: 3. The CDR3 is made up of 14 amino acids.

This chain uses TRBV7-2 with TRBJ2-7; D is unclear. CDR3 length equals 11 residues. V lost 5 bases and J lost 3, with 5 bases in between. Germline V CDR1 and CDR2: SGHTA, FQGNSA. The CDR3 loop is CASSLIYEQYF. The CDR3 DNA reads as TGTGCCAGCAGCCTTATCTACGAGCAGTACTTC. Based on the CDR3 plus reference TRBV7-2 and TRBJ2-7, the full variable domain is GAGVSQSPSNKVTEKGKDVELRCDPISGHTALYWYRQSLGQGLEFLIYFQGNSAPDKSGLPSDRFSAERTGGSVSTLTIQRTQQEDSAVYLCASSLIYEQYFGPGTRLTVT.

The chain joins TRBV12-2 to TRBJ2-1; no check of the table's D call, TRBD2, against the DNA was made. TRBV12-2 is a known pseudogene. CDR3 size: 12 residues. This CDR3 reads CASRLVPIEQFF. CDR3 nucleotide sequence: TGTGCAAGTCGCTTAGTACCTATTGAGCAGTTCTTC.

This clone was picked up a small number of times. The genes are TRBV6-1 and TRBJ1-2, with D possibly matching TRBD1 (5 bases). V was pared by 0 bases and J by 8 bases, with 10 bases between. CDR3 length equals 13 residues. The germline V gene has CDR1 MNHNS and CDR2 SASEGT. CDR3 residues: CASSEAADRGYTF. In nucleotides, the CDR3 is TGTGCCAGCAGTGAAGCGGCCGACAGAGGCTACACCTTC.

The chain combines TRBV27 with TRBJ1-4, with D unclear. Deletions cut 6 bases from V and 7 bases from J, with 15 bases between. Germline CDR1 is MNHEY and CDR2 is SMNVEV (reference sequence). The CDR3 has 14 residues. The chain's CDR3 is CASSHLEATEKLFF. CDR3 nucleotide sequence: TGTGCCAGCAGCCACCTTGAGGCGACTGAAAAACTGTTTTTT.

The chain has TRBV11-3 and TRBJ2-7; 10 bases are shared with TRBD1. V lost 3 bases to trimming and J lost 7 bases; unmatched junction nucleotides: 18. Germline CDR1 is SGHNT and CDR2 is YENEEA. This CDR3 is built from 18 residues. The CDR3 is CASSLGPGQGLLADEQYF. The CDR3 coding sequence is TGTGCCAGCAGCTTGGGCCCGGGACAGGGGCTTTTAGCGGATGAGCAGTACTTC.

The chain employs TRBV18 and TRBJ2-5; D is uncertain. The germline V gene encodes CDR1 KGHSH and CDR2 LQKENI. The CDR3 loop spans 14 amino acids. The ends were cut back, 5 bases at V and 4 bases at J, with 14 bases in the middle. CDR3 sequence: CASSATTSGETQYF. CDR3 in DNA: TGTGCCAGCTCAGCGACGACAAGTGGAGAGACCCAGTACTTC.

The gene calls are TRBV6-5 and TRBJ2-7, with TRBD2 identical over 11 bases. Per germline, CDR1 MNHEY and CDR2 SVGAGI. The V gene end was trimmed by 4 bases and the J gene end by 4 bases; junction bases not matched to a gene: 6. The CDR3 consists of 15 residues. CDR3 region: CASSSGLAGPYEQYF. CDR3 nucleotides: TGTGCCAGCAGTTCCGGACTAGCGGGTCCTTACGAGCAGTACTTC.

The V and J genes are TRBV7-3 and TRBJ2-3, with 11 positions matching TRBD2. This CDR3 is 21 amino acids long. The V and J ends lost 3 bases and 2 bases, in that order; junction bases with no gene match: 19. The germline V gene has CDR1 SGHTA and CDR2 FQGTGA. The CDR3 DNA is TGTGCCAGCAGCTTGCGGCTTATTACCCCCGGGACTAGCGGACCCACAGATACGCAGTATTTT. The encoded protein is CASSLRLITPGTSGPTDTQYF.

The CDR3 region has the DNA TGTGCCAGCAGCATGGGACAGTCGCCATACAATGAGCAGTTCTTC. Translation gives CASSMGQSPYNEQFF. The chain combines TRBV7-3 with TRBJ2-1, with 7 bases fitting TRBD1. The germline CDR1 and CDR2 sequences are SGHTA and FQGTGA. CDR3 length equals 15 residues. After removal of 5 bases from V and 4 bases from J, the junction contained 8 bases not matched to a gene.

The J gene is TRBJ1-4, the V gene TRBV5-6; D call uncertain. Per the germline V gene, CDR1 is SGHDT and CDR2 is YYEEEE. Trimming cost V 0 bases and J 8 bases, with 5 bases left between them. The CDR3 runs to 12 residues. The CDR3 bases are TGTGCCAGCAGCTTGGCCGCGGAAAAACTGTTTTTT. Residues: CASSLAAEKLFF.

The genes are TRBV5-1 and TRBJ1-1; the D is unclear. V shed 4 bases and J shed 5 bases, with 15 bases lying between them. Germline V gene lookup returns CDR1 SGHRS and CDR2 YFSETQ. The CDR3 is made up of 14 amino acids. In nucleotides, the CDR3 is TGCGCCAGCAGCCCGGGGAGCCGAGGGACTGAAGCTTTCTTT. Its translation is CASSPGSRGTEAFF.

The V call is TRBV7-3, the J call TRBJ2-1; D possibly corresponds to TRBD2 (5 bases). Between the trimmed V and J ends, which lost 5 bases and 4 bases, there was a span of 9 bases. The germline V gene has CDR1 SGHTA and CDR2 FQGTGA. The CDR3 length is 13 residues. CDR3 DNA: TGTGCCAGCAGCGGAGGACCTTACAATGAGCAGTTCTTC. Protein product: CASSGGPYNEQFF.

The chain couples TRBV25-1 to TRBJ2-1, with 9 bases matching TRBD2. This CDR3 region has 15 residues. Losses at the gene ends were 6 bases for V and 6 bases for J; bases not matched to a gene: 9. Germline V gene lookup returns CDR1 MGHDK and CDR2 SYGVNS. CDR3 region: CASRAGGPQGNEQFF. The CDR3 region has the DNA TGTGCCAGCAGAGCGGGAGGCCCCCAGGGCAATGAGCAGTTCTTC.

CDR3 amino acids: CASSQETRGTEAFF. The CDR3 DNA reads TGCGCCAGCAGCCAAGAAACCAGGGGGACTGAAGCTTTCTTT. J is TRBJ1-1 and V is TRBV4-3, with 7 bases lining up with TRBD1. V lost 0 bases and J lost 5; bases outside the gene matches: 3. CDR1 LGHNA and CDR2 YSLEER come from the germline V gene. This CDR3 is built from 14 residues.

This clone came up a few times. V usage is TRBV7-8 and J usage is TRBJ1-3; possibly TRBD1 for D (5 bases). V lost 6 bases and J 4 bases, leaving 13 bases between the germline ends. Germline CDR1 SGHVS, CDR2 FQNEAQ. There are 14 residues in the CDR3. The CDR3 DNA sequence: TGTGCCAGCAGGGGTGGGGGGAAAGGAAACACCATATATTTT. Protein sequence: CASRGGGKGNTIYF.

The V call is TRBV19, the J call TRBJ2-7, with 7 nucleotides matching TRBD1. V lost 1 base and J lost 0; bases outside the gene matches: 0. The V gene's germline CDR1 is LNHDA and CDR2 SQIVND (reference sequence). The CDR3 is made up of 14 amino acids. CDR3 region: CASSIGDSSYEQYF. Here the CDR3 DNA reads TGTGCCAGTAGTATAGGGGACAGCTCCTACGAGCAGTACTTC.

This chain links TRBV29-1 with TRBJ2-5; TRBD1 matches at 7 bases. J was trimmed by 2 bases and V by 6 bases; bases with no gene match: 9. The germline V gene encodes CDR1 SQVTM and CDR2 ANQGSEA. CDR3 length: 14 residues. This chain's CDR3 is CSVTGQTQQETQYF. The CDR3 bases are TGCAGCGTCACGGGACAGACGCAGCAAGAGACCCAGTACTTC.

The CDR3, as DNA: TGTGCCAGCAGTATAAATCCCGGGACAGGGAACGGCTACACCTTC. Its protein product is CASSINPGTGNGYTF. The chain has TRBV27 and TRBJ1-2; 9 nucleotides agree with TRBD1. This CDR3 has 15 amino acids. The germline gives CDR1 MNHEY, CDR2 SMNVEV (reference sequence). The ends lost 5 bases at V and 8 bases at J; junction bases unmatched: 12.